This T cell receptor beta chain came from a study of Graves' ophthalmopathy and Graves' hyperthyroidism (dated by TCRdb to 2016 to 2018). Turning to the overall study: Hyperthyroidism was considered stable if no progression to ophthalmopathy occurred within 18 months of follow-up. To explore V-J signatures distinguishing ophthalmopathy from hyperthyroidism, a discovery set of under 110 patients (fewer than 45 ophthalmopathy, some 57 stable hyperthyroidism) was enrolled. To tell Graves' ophthalmopathy apart from Graves' hyperthyroidism, and to predict which patients would progress to ophthalmopathy, the study relied on TCR beta repertoire signatures. After sampling, hyperthyroidism patients received methimazole starting at 30 mg daily, and ophthalmopathy patients received high-dose intravenous methylprednisolone. In total, 135 blood samples were TCR-sequenced: some 43 ophthalmopathy, some 75 hyperthyroidism and about 17 hyperthyroidism-to-ophthalmopathy patients. An independent validation cohort was composed of 18 hyperthyroidism patients and roughly 16 patients who later progressed from hyperthyroidism to ophthalmopathy. In more than five hyperthyroidism patients, T-cell repertoires of thyroid tissue and blood were compared.

For repertoire sequencing, TCR beta CDR3 regions were amplified from RNA transcripts. HTBI primers and the Qiagen OneStep RT-PCR kit were used in a first-round RT-PCR, which was followed by a second-round multiplex PCR, size selection and purification. The libraries underwent paired-end sequencing with 100 bp reads on an Illumina HiSeq2000. As for the authors' bioinformatics: SOAPnuke was used to process the reads, throwing out any read that had adapters, had uncalled bases, had a mean Phred below 15, or lacked an exact constant-primer or identifier match. High-quality paired reads were merged with COPE v1.2.5. Clonotypes were defined as unique nucleotide sequences and were aligned to IMGT TRB V, D and J references using MiTCR v1.1. The analysis was limited to V-J combinations with a frequency above 0.0001, which together covered 99% to 99.2% of the repertoires. For each V-J combination, a TCR clonal expansion and chaos score was defined as F50 clonal expansion divided by the chaos observed in the TCRdist matrix. Welch's t-statistics and random forest were used to reduce the features to 10 to 15 V-J combinations, which were then used as input to a naive Bayes classifier. The similarity between thyroid and blood repertoires was quantified using the Morisita-Horn index. TCRdb reran the public reads through fastp at Q25 and MiXCR, keeping productive beta chains. Rows with a matching CDR3 protein are joined into one entry that keeps the most common DNA and genes. The V and J calls come from TCRdb's annotation, not from the publication. The table for this sample lists 900,000 to 1,200,000 distinct CDR3 sequences; 35% to 45% of them were counted only once. The ten largest clones capture approximately 12% of the sample.

As concerns this clonotype: The specificity of this receptor is unknown. Per-base qualities were not stored, and no clone one base away is much larger.

Via the germline V gene (reference sequence), CDR1 is SEHNR and CDR2 FQNEAQ. V is trimmed back by 10 bases and J by 4 bases, and the junction contains 13 bases that no gene match accounts for. The CDR3 goes from the cysteine to the phenylalanine over 14 residues. The only DNA kept is the CDR3, 42 bases in frame from the first base. The hyperthyroidism patients were 18 to 65 years old and newly diagnosed, with a disease duration of less than 2 months. Patients with other autoimmune diseases, uncontrolled infections, pregnancy or lactation were excluded. Clinical symptoms, serum thyroxine, TRAb, thyroid ultrasound and orbital computed tomography formed the basis of the diagnosis. Trizol reagent was used to extract the total RNA, and its quality was then checked on an Agilent 2100 Bioanalyzer. The full study reports these points: Among expanded thyroid clonotypes with frequency above 0.001, most also showed up in blood, which suggests that blood repertoires may reflect the thyroid immune response. No statistical method was used to set the sample size in advance, and the investigators knew which group each participant was assigned to. In cross-validation, the 13-signature model distinguished ophthalmopathy from stable hyperthyroidism with just over 85% sensitivity and 81.08% specificity, while in the test set the corresponding values were about 79% and 69%. In validation, the model predicted ophthalmopathy progression with about 71% sensitivity and about 73% specificity; 12 predicted patients were CT-confirmed with GO in a median of about 7.1 months.

Recombination connected TRBV7-9 to TRBJ2-7, and 7 junction bases match TRBD1. The sequence came from an adult man with Graves' hyperthyroidism. Sequencing was done on a sample of peripheral blood or thyroid tissue (not recorded which). The CDR3 region: CATTDPGQPYEQYF. At the DNA level, the sequence is TGTGCCACCACCGACCCGGGACAGCCTTACGAGCAGTACTTC. This CDR3, with the reference TRBV7-9 and TRBJ2-7 proteins standing in past its ends, gives the full variable domain DTGVSQNPRHKITKRGQNVTFRCDPISEHNRLYWYRQTLGQGPEFLTYFQNEAQLEKSRLLSDRFSAERPKGSFSTLEIQRTEQGDSAMYLCATTDPGQPYEQYFGPGTRLTVT.